These T cell receptor beta chains were read from a single sample in a study of cytomegalovirus exposure and HLA in healthy donors. TCRdb's copy holds only in-frame clones and misses some; the assay was immunoSEQ multiplex PCR. This sample's table has roughly 120,000 clones. Specimen: PBMCs. These receptors were taken from a man aged 25 to 40 in good health and CMV-seronegative. Both conserved end residues are part of each CDR3. Each record gives: J gene, D gene, V gene, CDR3 DNA, CDR3 protein. The D gene is left open where the match is weak.

j_gene: TRBJ1-5; d_gene: TRBD1; v_gene: TRBV5-5; CDR3nt: TGTGCCAGCAGACCCGGACAGGAACATCAGCCCCAGCATTTT; CDR3aa: CASRPGQEHQPQHF
j_gene: TRBJ2-7; d_gene: TRBD2; v_gene: TRBV27; CDR3nt: TGTGCCAGCACCACAGCGGGAGGAAGACGCGAGCAGTACTTC; CDR3aa: CASTTAGGRREQYF
j_gene: TRBJ2-7; d_gene: TRBD1; v_gene: TRBV10-3; CDR3nt: TGTGCCATCAGTGGGACAGGGTATACCTACGAGCAGTACTTC; CDR3aa: CAISGTGYTYEQYF
j_gene: TRBJ2-7; d_gene: NA; v_gene: TRBV6-1; CDR3nt: TGTGCCAGCAGTGACAATTACGAGCAGTACTTC; CDR3aa: CASSDNYEQYF
j_gene: TRBJ1-1; d_gene: NA; v_gene: TRBV30; CDR3nt: TGTGCCTGGAGGGAGGGTACCACTGAAGCTTTCTTT; CDR3aa: CAWREGTTEAFF
j_gene: TRBJ2-1; d_gene: NA; v_gene: TRBV4-1; CDR3nt: TGCGCCAGCAGCCAGGCGGACACACCAGGACACAATGAGCAGTTCTTC; CDR3aa: CASSQADTPGHNEQFF
j_gene: TRBJ1-1; d_gene: TRBD1; v_gene: TRBV30; CDR3nt: TGTGCCTGGGACAAACAGGGGGACACTGAAGCTTTCTTT; CDR3aa: CAWDKQGDTEAFF
j_gene: TRBJ2-7; d_gene: TRBD1; v_gene: TRBV10-3; CDR3nt: TGTGCCATCAGTGAAGGACAGGGAAGTCTCTACGAGCAGTACTTC; CDR3aa: CAISEGQGSLYEQYF
j_gene: TRBJ2-7; d_gene: TRBD1; v_gene: TRBV11-1; CDR3nt: TGTGCCAGCAGCTGGACAGGGGGGATTGGCTACGAGCAGTACTTC; CDR3aa: CASSWTGGIGYEQYF
j_gene: TRBJ2-3; d_gene: TRBD2; v_gene: TRBV10-3; CDR3nt: TGTGCCTCCCAAGCGGGAGCTGGGGCAGATACGCAGTATTTT; CDR3aa: CASQAGAGADTQYF
j_gene: TRBJ1-1; d_gene: NA; v_gene: TRBV27; CDR3nt: TGTGCCAGCAGGTTTGTGGGCAGGGGCCTTTTGAACACTGAAGCTTTCTTT; CDR3aa: CASRFVGRGLLNTEAFF
j_gene: TRBJ2-1; d_gene: TRBD2; v_gene: TRBV5-6; CDR3nt: TGTGCCAGCAGCTTGGCCAAATCCGGGAGGGCGGCCTACAATGAGCAGTTCTTC; CDR3aa: CASSLAKSGRAAYNEQFF
j_gene: TRBJ1-4; d_gene: NA; v_gene: TRBV15; CDR3nt: TGTGCCACCAGCAGAGAAGGGGAAGGTGAAAAACTGTTTTTT; CDR3aa: CATSREGEGEKLFF
j_gene: TRBJ2-2; d_gene: NA; v_gene: TRBV4-2; CDR3nt: TGTGCCAGCAGCCAAGGCCAGTCGGAACTAGCCGATAACACCGGGGAGCTGTTTTTT; CDR3aa: CASSQGQSELADNTGELFF
j_gene: TRBJ2-6; d_gene: TRBD1; v_gene: TRBV29-1; CDR3nt: TGCAGCGTTGAAGATCGGGACAGGAGCTCCTCTGGGGCCAACGTCCTGACTTTC; CDR3aa: CSVEDRDRSSSGANVLTF
j_gene: TRBJ1-3; d_gene: NA; v_gene: TRBV4-2; CDR3nt: TGTGCCAGCAGCCACCGGGGGGTTGGCGGAAACACCATATATTTT; CDR3aa: CASSHRGVGGNTIYF
j_gene: TRBJ1-1; d_gene: TRBD1; v_gene: TRBV7-3; CDR3nt: TGTGCCAGCAGCCCGACAGGGGACACTGAAGCTTTCTTT; CDR3aa: CASSPTGDTEAFF
j_gene: TRBJ2-1; d_gene: NA; v_gene: TRBV4-3; CDR3nt: TGCGCCAGCAGCCGGGGACTTTACAATGAGCAGTTCTTC; CDR3aa: CASSRGLYNEQFF
j_gene: TRBJ2-1; d_gene: TRBD2; v_gene: TRBV5-1; CDR3nt: TGCGCCAGCAGGGGACTAGCGGGAGAGGGGGAGCAGTTCTTC; CDR3aa: CASRGLAGEGEQFF
j_gene: TRBJ2-1; d_gene: NA; v_gene: TRBV19; CDR3nt: TGTGCCAGTAGTATGGCAGGGGACCGGGGTGAGCAGTTCTTC; CDR3aa: CASSMAGDRGEQFF
j_gene: TRBJ1-2; d_gene: TRBD1; v_gene: TRBV28; CDR3nt: TGTGCCAGCAGAGTAGCTGAGGGACAGGTTCTTGGCTACACCTTC; CDR3aa: CASRVAEGQVLGYTF
j_gene: TRBJ2-1; d_gene: TRBD2; v_gene: TRBV19; CDR3nt: TGTGCCAGCTCGGGACTAGCCTACAATGAGCAGTTCTTC; CDR3aa: CASSGLAYNEQFF
j_gene: TRBJ1-1; d_gene: NA; v_gene: TRBV28; CDR3nt: TGTGCCAGCAGGCCTGACAGGAACACTGAAGCTTTCTTT; CDR3aa: CASRPDRNTEAFF
j_gene: TRBJ1-4; d_gene: TRBD1; v_gene: TRBV4-2; CDR3nt: TGTGCCAGCAGCCAAGGCCCCGGGACAGGCTATGAAAAACTGTTTTTT; CDR3aa: CASSQGPGTGYEKLFF
j_gene: TRBJ2-1; d_gene: NA; v_gene: TRBV6-5; CDR3nt: TGTGCCAGCAGTTACTCTAGTGGCTACAATGAGCAGTTCTTC; CDR3aa: CASSYSSGYNEQFF
j_gene: TRBJ2-1; d_gene: NA; v_gene: TRBV28; CDR3nt: TGTGCCAGCAGTCCCGGACAGCTGAACTACAATGAGCAGTTCTTC; CDR3aa: CASSPGQLNYNEQFF
j_gene: TRBJ2-2; d_gene: TRBD2; v_gene: TRBV4-1; CDR3nt: TGCGCCAGCAGCCAACCGCAATACAGCGGGAGCGGGGGCACCGGGGAGCTGTTTTTT; CDR3aa: CASSQPQYSGSGGTGELFF
j_gene: TRBJ2-1; d_gene: TRBD2; v_gene: TRBV9; CDR3nt: TGTGCCAGCAGCCAATATGAGTCCGGGACTAGCGGCTCCTACAATGAGCAGTTCTTC; CDR3aa: CASSQYESGTSGSYNEQFF
j_gene: TRBJ1-2; d_gene: NA; v_gene: TRBV28; CDR3nt: TGTGCCACCTCAGGGTTTAGTTACACCTTC; CDR3aa: CATSGFSYTF
j_gene: TRBJ2-3; d_gene: NA; v_gene: TRBV9; CDR3nt: TGTGCCAGCAGCGTAGGTGGCCCACGCCGCACAGATACGCAGTATTTT; CDR3aa: CASSVGGPRRTDTQYF
j_gene: TRBJ2-3; d_gene: NA; v_gene: TRBV4-3; CDR3nt: TGCGCCAGCAGCCAAGATACAGGCACAGATACGCAGTATTTT; CDR3aa: CASSQDTGTDTQYF
j_gene: TRBJ2-7; d_gene: TRBD1; v_gene: TRBV5-4; CDR3nt: TGTGCCAGCAGCTTGGGACAGGGAAGATACGAGCAGTACTTC; CDR3aa: CASSLGQGRYEQYF
j_gene: TRBJ2-3; d_gene: TRBD2; v_gene: TRBV7-8; CDR3nt: TGTGCCAGCAGCTCACCCGAGGGGACTAGCGGGAGAGGATACACAGATACGCAGTATTTT; CDR3aa: CASSSPEGTSGRGYTDTQYF
j_gene: TRBJ2-7; d_gene: NA; v_gene: TRBV5-1; CDR3nt: TGCGCCAGCAGCTTGGCCCTCGGACAGAATTACGAGCAGTACTTC; CDR3aa: CASSLALGQNYEQYF
j_gene: TRBJ2-5; d_gene: NA; v_gene: TRBV14; CDR3nt: TGTGCCAGCAGCCAAGGCGTCTCTAGTGGGGAGACCCAGTACTTC; CDR3aa: CASSQGVSSGETQYF
j_gene: TRBJ1-1; d_gene: NA; v_gene: TRBV5-1; CDR3nt: TGCGCCAGCAGGATGTGGGTGGGGGGCACTGAAGCTTTCTTT; CDR3aa: CASRMWVGGTEAFF
j_gene: TRBJ1-3; d_gene: TRBD1; v_gene: TRBV19; CDR3nt: TGTGCCAGTACCCCACCACAGGGGGCTTCGGGAAACACCATATATTTT; CDR3aa: CASTPPQGASGNTIYF
j_gene: TRBJ2-7; d_gene: TRBD1; v_gene: TRBV5-1; CDR3nt: TGCGCCAGCAGCCCCACAGGGGGCGCGTTTGACGAGCAGTACTTC; CDR3aa: CASSPTGGAFDEQYF
j_gene: TRBJ1-5; d_gene: NA; v_gene: TRBV19; CDR3nt: TGTGCCAGTAGGACAACAGGGTCGGGCAATCAGCCCCAGCATTTT; CDR3aa: CASRTTGSGNQPQHF
j_gene: TRBJ1-4; d_gene: TRBD1; v_gene: TRBV30; CDR3nt: TGTGCCTGGAGTGCCGGGACAGTCAGTAATGAAAAACTGTTTTTT; CDR3aa: CAWSAGTVSNEKLFF
j_gene: TRBJ2-1; d_gene: NA; v_gene: TRBV5-1; CDR3nt: TGCGCCAGCAGCCCACAACCCTCGGGACTTAACAATGAGCAGTTCTTC; CDR3aa: CASSPQPSGLNNEQFF
j_gene: TRBJ1-1; d_gene: NA; v_gene: TRBV2; CDR3nt: TGTGCCAGCAGTGTGCGAATGAACACTGAAGCTTTCTTT; CDR3aa: CASSVRMNTEAFF
j_gene: TRBJ1-2; d_gene: NA; v_gene: TRBV7-2; CDR3nt: TGTGCCAGCAGCTCCACAGTGACTGGGGGCGGTGGCTACACCTTC; CDR3aa: CASSSTVTGGGGYTF
j_gene: TRBJ2-7; d_gene: TRBD2; v_gene: TRBV5-8; CDR3nt: TGTGCCAGCAGCTTTGGCGGGAGGGCCTACGAGCAGTACTTC; CDR3aa: CASSFGGRAYEQYF
j_gene: TRBJ2-7; d_gene: TRBD2; v_gene: TRBV4-1; CDR3nt: TGCGCCAGCAGCCGGGGACTAGCGGACGCCTACGAGCAGTACTTC; CDR3aa: CASSRGLADAYEQYF
j_gene: TRBJ1-5; d_gene: NA; v_gene: TRBV30; CDR3nt: TGTGCCTGGAGTAAGGGGAATCGCCAGCCCCAGCATTTT; CDR3aa: CAWSKGNRQPQHF
j_gene: TRBJ1-6; d_gene: NA; v_gene: TRBV19; CDR3nt: TGTGCCAGTAGGCCAGGGGATAATTCACCCCTCCACTTT; CDR3aa: CASRPGDNSPLHF
j_gene: TRBJ2-1; d_gene: TRBD1; v_gene: TRBV18; CDR3nt: TGTGCCAGCTCAACTGGGACAGGGGACCTCGGAAGTCTGTTCTTC; CDR3aa: CASSTGTGDLGSLFF
j_gene: TRBJ2-3; d_gene: NA; v_gene: TRBV4-3; CDR3nt: TGCGCCAGCAGCCAAGATCTAGCGAGCACAGATACGCAGTATTTT; CDR3aa: CASSQDLASTDTQYF
j_gene: TRBJ1-1; d_gene: TRBD1; v_gene: TRBV28; CDR3nt: TGTGCCAGCAGTTTGGGGACAGGGTTTCTTTCCCACACTGAAGCTTTCTTT; CDR3aa: CASSLGTGFLSHTEAFF
j_gene: TRBJ2-3; d_gene: TRBD1; v_gene: TRBV28; CDR3nt: TGTGCCAGCAGTTTAAGGACAGGGAAGGATACGCAGTATTTT; CDR3aa: CASSLRTGKDTQYF
j_gene: TRBJ2-3; d_gene: NA; v_gene: TRBV10-3; CDR3nt: TGTGCCATCAGTGAAAACCTAGCAGATACGCAGTATTTT; CDR3aa: CAISENLADTQYF
j_gene: TRBJ1-1; d_gene: NA; v_gene: TRBV6-1; CDR3nt: TGTGCCAGCAGTGAAGCTCTAGGTTGGGACACTGAAGCTTTCTTT; CDR3aa: CASSEALGWDTEAFF
j_gene: TRBJ2-4; d_gene: TRBD2; v_gene: TRBV7-2; CDR3nt: TGTGCCAGCAGCCCGAGCGGGAGACGGGCCAAAAACATTCAGTACTTC; CDR3aa: CASSPSGRRAKNIQYF
j_gene: TRBJ2-7; d_gene: NA; v_gene: TRBV5-8; CDR3nt: TGTGCCAGCAGCTTGGGCTCAGGTGTTTACGAGCAGTACTTC; CDR3aa: CASSLGSGVYEQYF